This T cell receptor beta chain was captured by sequencing in a study of CD8 T cells in Susac syndrome. The CDR3 spans 20 residues. CDR1 SGHAT and CDR2 FQNNGV come from the germline V gene. V trimming: 6 bases; J trimming: 4 bases; junction bases outside the gene matches: 25. Regarding this clonotype: The antigen is unknown.

Random-hexamer reverse transcription was applied to about 0.45 to 1 ug RNA. An immunoSEQ multiplex PCR amplified TCR beta CDR3 over 54 Vbeta and 13 Jbeta. One entry per CDR3 protein, called by TCRdb with MiXCR from the immunoSEQ multiplex PCR reads. The table lists some 300,000 distinct CDR3 sequences, approximately 89% of them singletons, with 0.18% in the top ten. Study findings and constraints: The study acknowledged a relatively small number of individuals in its TCR sequencing and HLA analysis.

CD8+ and CD4+ blood T cells underwent TCR beta sequencing. Treatment-naive patients with stable or active relapsing-remitting disease served as multiple sclerosis controls. This sequence originates from a human donor with multiple sclerosis. Material: CD8+ T cells from PBMCs. The chain uses TRBV11-2 and TRBJ2-7; 9 bases agree with TRBD1. CDR3 nucleotides: TGTGCCAGCAGTCGCTCGGACCCGGGACAGGGTTTAAATTTGGGATACGAGCAGTACTTC. As protein: CASSRSDPGQGLNLGYEQYF.